This T cell receptor beta chain was sequenced during a study of shared clonotypes between healthy human individuals. General observations from the study: Roughly 4.7% was the fraction of naive CD4 clonotypes found shared across several donors.

Data came from immunoSEQ multiplex PCR; TCRdb stores just in-frame clones and leaves some out. The data contain more than 400,000 clones, approximately 94% of them singletons. The CDR3 sequence is 13 residues long. Germline V gives CDR1 SEHNR, CDR2 FQNEAQ (reference sequence). Trimming took off 0 bases at V and 5 bases at J, with 8 bases between the two ends. Comments on this clone: Its antigen is still unknown.

Specimen: naive CD4+ T cells sorted from blood. Described subset: CD45RA+ positively selected. The chain is built from TRBV7-9 and TRBJ2-7; tentative D call: TRBD2 (5 bases). The source is a woman aged 25 to 45 in good health. The CDR3, as DNA: TGTGCCAGCAGCTTAGCCGGGGTCCACGAGCAGTACTTC. Protein product: CASSLAGVHEQYF.